The T cell receptor beta chain under discussion was sequenced for a study of shared clonotypes between healthy human individuals. Every subset had its genomic DNA shared out evenly among several immunoSEQ plates. Source study methods: ImmunoSEQ only sent back junction sequences with no quality scores, so filtering was done differently. The repertoire was sequenced with immunoSEQ multiplex PCR; TCRdb's copy has only in-frame clones and lacks some. That table is the source of V, J and clone size, and D and trimming were worked out from the DNA. Of fewer than 3 million clones in the sample, around 90% were seen once. Sequencing was carried out using naive CD4+ T cells from PBMCs. Described subset: CD45RA+ positively selected. This receptor was obtained from a man aged 18 to 30 in good health. Some clones in this sample may be carry-over from other donors' samples.

CDR3 sequence: CASSPQKNYGYTF. CDR3 bases: TGTGCCAGCTCACCCCAGAAAAACTATGGCTACACCTTC. The V and J genes are TRBV18 and TRBJ1-2; D uncertain. CDR1 and CDR2 (germline): KGHSH, LQKENI. The CDR3 is made up of 13 amino acids. V lost 3 bases to trimming and J lost 2 bases, with 7 bases between them.